Listed here are 18 T cell receptor beta chains from one sample, sequenced in a study of OX40 agonist ivuxolimab in advanced cancers. The assay was immunoSEQ multiplex PCR, and TCRdb's table has in-frame clones only and misses some. Of roughly 73,000 clones listed, around 88% are singletons. This sample comprised CD4+ or CD8+ T cells sorted from blood, obtained in a trial of the OX40 agonist ivuxolimab. These receptors were taken from an adult with an advanced solid tumor such as melanoma, head and neck, liver or kidney cancer.

This chain joins TRBV10-3 and TRBJ1-2; D unresolved. CDR3 length equals 14 residues. CDR1 is ENHRY, CDR2 SYGVKD, per germline. The V end lost 0 bases, the J end lost 8 bases, and 13 bases lay between the germline ends. The CDR3 DNA follows: TGTGCCATCAGTGAGTCTTCCGAAACTGGAGGCTACACCTTC. Amino acid sequence: CAISESSETGGYTF.

In this sample, this clone turned up once. The chain recombines TRBV11-2 with TRBJ2-5; no reliable D call. Germline-derived CDR1 and CDR2 are SGHAT and FQNNGV. This CDR3 has 16 amino acids. Trimming pared 2 bases from V and 1 base from J, leaving 14 bases between. The CDR3 DNA is TGTGCCAGCAGCTTACACCGTAGCCCGGGCCAAGAGACCCAGTACTTC. Amino acids: CASSLHRSPGQETQYF.

This clone occurred once. This rearrangement joins TRBV28 to TRBJ1-2; D possibly corresponds to TRBD1 (5 bases). Between the trimmed V and J ends, which lost 3 bases and 2 bases, there was a span of 10 bases. The CDR3 is made up of 14 amino acids. The germline gives CDR1 MDHEN, CDR2 SYDVKM. The CDR3 loop reads CASSLGQTNYGYTF. The DNA of the CDR3 is TGTGCCAGCAGTTTGGGGCAGACGAACTATGGCTACACCTTC.

This chain uses TRBV5-6 with TRBJ2-1, with TRBD1 as a possible D gene (5 bases). CDR1 is SGHDT, CDR2 YYEEEE, per germline. The CDR3 loop spans 16 amino acids. The V and J ends lost 1 base and 3 bases respectively, with 14 bases between them. DNA for the CDR3: TGTGCCAGCAGCTTGCCCCTCACAGGAATCTACAATGAGCAGTTCTTC. Amino acids: CASSLPLTGIYNEQFF.

This chain uses TRBV2 with TRBJ2-3; D gene ambiguous. This CDR3 has 13 residues. The germline V gene encodes CDR1 SNHLY and CDR2 FYNNEI. V was shortened by 4 bases and J by 3 bases, with 8 bases between the two germline ends. The CDR3 region has the DNA TGTGCCAGCAGTGGTTTGAGGACAGATACGCAGTATTTT. This encodes CASSGLRTDTQYF.

The chain employs TRBV5-4 and TRBJ2-5; 7 nucleotides agree with TRBD2. CDR1 SGHNT and CDR2 YYREEE come from the germline V gene (reference sequence). The ends lost 0 bases at V and 3 bases at J; junction bases unmatched: 5. This CDR3 is built from 15 residues. CDR3 DNA sequence: TGTGCCAGCAGCTTGGGGGGGGGAGCGGAAGAGACCCAGTACTTC. This codes for CASSLGGGAEETQYF.

This rearrangement joins TRBV27 to TRBJ2-7; D call uncertain. The V end lost 0 bases, the J end lost 0 bases, and 6 bases lay between the germline ends. The CDR3 is made up of 14 amino acids. CDR1 is MNHEY and CDR2 is SMNVEV in the germline V gene (reference sequence). In DNA form, the CDR3 reads TGTGCCAGCAGTTTATCACTGGGCTCCTACGAGCAGTACTTC. Translation gives CASSLSLGSYEQYF.

V is TRBV4-1 and J is TRBJ2-3; TRBD1 aligns across 9 bases. Germline CDR1 reads MGHRA; CDR2 reads YSYEKL. The junction had 6 bases not matched to a gene; V was cut back by 0 bases and J by 8 bases. The CDR3 totals 15 residues. In DNA, the CDR3 is TGCGCCAGCAGCCAAGATAGGACAGGGGCGGTTACGCAGTATTTT. Translating it yields CASSQDRTGAVTQYF.

This sequence joins TRBV5-1 and TRBJ2-5, with D unresolved. CDR1 is SGHRS, CDR2 YFSETQ, per germline. The CDR3 length is 13 residues. Deletions cut 3 bases from V and 4 bases from J, with 10 bases between. CDR3 region: CASSSTIGETQYF. CDR3 nucleotide sequence: TGCGCCAGCAGCTCGACAATCGGAGAGACCCAGTACTTC.

J is TRBJ1-5 and V is TRBV29-1, with a possible D match to TRBD1 (6 bases). Deletions cut 6 bases from V and 4 bases from J, with 25 bases between. CDR3 length: 17 amino acids. Germline lookup yields CDR1 SQVTM and CDR2 ANQGSEA. The CDR3 spells CSVEWGAGNIWNQPQHF. The CDR3 DNA is TGCAGCGTAGAGTGGGGGGCTGGAAACATATGGAATCAGCCCCAGCATTTT.

The V and J genes are TRBV6-6 and TRBJ2-7; the match to TRBD1 covers 9 bases. The CDR3 spans 16 residues. V shed 6 bases, J shed 4 bases, and the junction held 13 bases outside the gene matches. The germline CDR1 and CDR2 sequences are MNHNY and SVGAGI (reference sequence). This CDR3 is CASSYLGPGQGYEQYF. CDR3 DNA sequence: TGTGCCAGCAGCTACCTGGGGCCGGGACAGGGATACGAGCAGTACTTC.

This chain connects TRBV19 to TRBJ2-5; D remains unclear. The CDR3 sequence is 14 residues long. V lost 6 bases, J lost 0 bases, and 11 bases lay in between. The germline gives CDR1 LNHDA, CDR2 SQIVND (reference sequence). CDR3 nucleotides: TGTGCCAGTAGAAGCCGACACTACCAAGAGACCCAGTACTTC. Its translation: CASRSRHYQETQYF.

This chain uses TRBV28 with TRBJ2-7, with no clear D. V shed 2 bases and J shed 3 bases, with 11 bases lying between them. The CDR3 consists of 14 residues. CDR1 is MDHEN and CDR2 is SYDVKM in the germline V gene. In DNA form, the CDR3 reads TGTGCCAGCAGTTTAGTTAGGGTCTACTACGAGCAGTACTTC. This encodes CASSLVRVYYEQYF.

V and J are TRBV20-1 and TRBJ1-1; D is perhaps TRBD1 (6 bases). With 5 bases removed from V and 10 bases from J, the gap between germline ends came to 14 bases. Germline V gives CDR1 DFQATT, CDR2 SNEGSKA (reference sequence). This CDR3 has 11 residues. Written as DNA, the CDR3 is TGCAGTGCTCATACCGAGGGGGGAGCTTTCTTT. Protein: CSAHTEGGAFF.

CDR3 in amino acids: CAITGQGAGNTIYF. CDR3 coding DNA: TGTGCCATCACCGGACAGGGGGCTGGAAACACCATATATTTT. The chain has TRBV10-3 and TRBJ1-3; 10 bases map to TRBD1. The CDR3 runs to 14 residues. Germline CDR1 is ENHRY and CDR2 is SYGVKD. Trimming cost V 7 bases and J 2 bases; bases outside gene matches: 2.

This sequence joins TRBV4-2 and TRBJ1-2, with 8 bases identical to TRBD1. CDR1 is LGHNA, CDR2 YNFKEQ, per germline. There are 16 residues in the CDR3. The ends lost 3 bases at V and 3 bases at J; junction bases unmatched: 9. This CDR3 is CASSQTTGEVYYGYTF. As DNA, the CDR3 is TGTGCCAGCAGCCAGACGACAGGGGAGGTATACTATGGCTACACCTTC.

The count of this clone is one. The chain joins TRBV28 to TRBJ1-3; TRBD1 is a possible D gene (5 bases). V was pared by 5 bases and J by 0 bases, with 14 bases between. The CDR3 contains 16 residues. Looked up from germline, CDR1 is MDHEN and CDR2 is SYDVKM. Here the CDR3 reads CASSPPTGSSGNTIYF. CDR3 nucleotides: TGTGCCAGCAGTCCCCCAACAGGCAGCTCTGGAAACACCATATATTTT.

This clone turned up a few times. V is TRBV30 and J is TRBJ1-6, with TRBD1 identical over 8 bases. The CDR3 contains 15 residues. Germline V gene sequence: CDR1 GTSNPN, CDR2 SVGIG (reference sequence). After removal of 4 bases from V and 9 bases from J, the junction contained 11 bases not matched to a gene. The CDR3 sequence is CAWTLLGQGASPLHF. CDR3 DNA: TGTGCCTGGACCCTACTAGGGCAGGGGGCTTCACCCCTCCACTTT.